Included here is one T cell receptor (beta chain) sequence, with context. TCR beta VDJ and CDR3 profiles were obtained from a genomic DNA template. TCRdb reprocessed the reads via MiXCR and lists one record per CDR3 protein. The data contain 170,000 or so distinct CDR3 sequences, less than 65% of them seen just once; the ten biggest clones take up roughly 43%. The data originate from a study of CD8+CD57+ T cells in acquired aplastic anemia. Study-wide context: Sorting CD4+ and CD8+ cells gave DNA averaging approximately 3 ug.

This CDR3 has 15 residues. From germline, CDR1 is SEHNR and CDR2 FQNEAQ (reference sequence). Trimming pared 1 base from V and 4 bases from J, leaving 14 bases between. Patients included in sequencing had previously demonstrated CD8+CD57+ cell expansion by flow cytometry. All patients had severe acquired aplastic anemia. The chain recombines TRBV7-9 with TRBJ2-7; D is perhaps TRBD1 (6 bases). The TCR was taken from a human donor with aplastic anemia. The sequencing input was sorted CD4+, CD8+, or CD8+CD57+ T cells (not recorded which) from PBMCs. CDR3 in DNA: TGTGCCAGCAGCTTAGATTATGGGGGCGGTTACGAGCAGTACTTC. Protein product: CASSLDYGGGYEQYF.